This T cell receptor beta chain was documented in a study of blood T cell repertoires in COVID-19. Sequencing used immunoSEQ multiplex PCR; TCRdb keeps in-frame clones, though not all of them. The sample shows just over 250,000 clones, 86% of them seen only once. The CDR3 has 14 amino acids. The germline CDR1 and CDR2 sequences are SGHNT and YENEEA. Trimming removed 2 bases from V and 1 base from J, with 5 bases in between. The origin of this receptor is a middle-aged man who had recovered from COVID-19. Sequenced: peripheral blood. V and J are TRBV11-3 and TRBJ2-2; D is uncertain. The CDR3 protein is CASSLHQNTGELFF. CDR3 DNA: TGTGCCAGCAGCTTACATCAGAACACCGGGGAGCTGTTTTTT.